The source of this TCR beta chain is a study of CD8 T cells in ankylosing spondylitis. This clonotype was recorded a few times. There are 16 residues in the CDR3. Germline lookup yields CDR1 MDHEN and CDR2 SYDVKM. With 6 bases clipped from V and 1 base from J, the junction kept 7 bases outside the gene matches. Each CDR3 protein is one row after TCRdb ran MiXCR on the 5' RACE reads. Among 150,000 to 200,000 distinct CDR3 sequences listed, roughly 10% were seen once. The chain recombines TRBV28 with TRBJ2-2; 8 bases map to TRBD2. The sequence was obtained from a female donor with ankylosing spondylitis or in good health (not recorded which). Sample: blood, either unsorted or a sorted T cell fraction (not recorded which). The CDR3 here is CASSPLAAKNTGELFF. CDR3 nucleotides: TGTGCCAGCAGCCCACTAGCGGCCAAGAACACCGGGGAGCTGTTTTTT.